This T cell receptor beta chain comes out of a study of blood T cell repertoires in COVID-19. Across the study: The study drew acute and convalescent COVID-19 samples from the United States, Italy and Spain.

The assay was immunoSEQ multiplex PCR, and TCRdb's table has in-frame clones only and misses some. Of 55,000 to 75,000 clones in the sample, around 87% were seen once. Sequenced sample: peripheral blood. The TCR comes from a human donor with active COVID-19. The donor label of this sample is uncertain.

CDR3 protein: CASSPRTGGYSPLHF. For the CDR3, the DNA is TGTGCCAGCAGCCCGCGGACAGGGGGATATTCACCCCTCCACTTT. This chain links TRBV9 with TRBJ1-6; TRBD1 aligns across 10 bases. The CDR3 runs to 15 residues. Per the germline V gene, CDR1 is SGDLS and CDR2 is YYNGEE. The V gene end was trimmed by 4 bases and the J gene end by 8 bases; junction bases not matched to a gene: 6.